Presented here are 13 T cell receptor beta chains from one specimen sequenced in a study of regulatory T cells in long-lasting Graves disease. To make TCR beta libraries, researchers used iRepertoire HTBI primers and Arm-PCR of CDR3 regions. A single record per CDR3 protein comes from TCRdb applying MiXCR to the multiplex PCR reads. The table includes a few hundred thousand distinct CDR3 sequences, around 24% detected once. Specified time point: persistent/refractory GD, antithyroid drugs over 5 years with positive TRAb. PBMC-extracted RNA yielded the TCR library. The input for sequencing was peripheral blood mononuclear cells (PBMCs), taken when the disease was refractory, from a patient treated with antithyroid drugs. The source of these receptors is a female donor with Graves disease.

This clonotype was seen ten or more times. This chain joins TRBV30 and TRBJ2-5, with 7 positions matching TRBD1. The germline V gene encodes CDR1 GTSNPN and CDR2 SVGIG (reference sequence). The CDR3 consists of 16 residues. Trimming cost V 7 bases and J 4 bases; bases outside gene matches: 18. The CDR3 region is CASRKGASWSPETQYF. The CDR3 nucleotides are TGTGCCTCTAGAAAGGGGGCCTCCTGGTCGCCAGAGACCCAGTACTTC.

In this sample, this clonotype turned up a few times. The rearrangement links TRBV15 to TRBJ1-3; no clear D gene. Deletions cut 3 bases from V and 9 bases from J, with 12 bases between. Germline V gives CDR1 LNHNV, CDR2 YYDKDF (reference sequence). This CDR3 is 13 amino acids long. The CDR3, as DNA: TGTGCCACCAGCAGGAATCTGGAGGGCACCATATATTTT. Translation gives CATSRNLEGTIYF.

This clonotype was seen more than once but under ten times. The chain carries TRBV29-1 and TRBJ2-2; TRBD1 matches at 8 bases. This CDR3 is 14 amino acids long. Germline lookup yields CDR1 SQVTM and CDR2 ANQGSEA. Trimming cost V 2 bases and J 6 bases; bases outside gene matches: 5. CDR3 loop: CSVEQGALPGELFF. DNA for the CDR3: TGCAGCGTTGAACAGGGGGCGCTTCCCGGGGAGCTGTTTTTT.

This clonotype has a single count. A read error may explain this, as a much larger clone is one base away. V gene TRBV20-1 combines with J gene TRBJ2-4, with D unresolved. The CDR3 runs to 16 residues. Germline CDR1 reads DFQATT; CDR2 reads SNEGSKA (reference sequence). In nucleotides, the CDR3 is TGCAGTGCTAGGACTCGATCGACTTTAGCCAAAAACATTCAGTGCTTC. Its translation is CSARTRSTLAKNIQCF.

This clonotype has a handful of counts. The genes are TRBV30 and TRBJ2-1, with D hard to call. Germline lookup yields CDR1 GTSNPN and CDR2 SVGIG (reference sequence). V shed 4 bases and J shed 5 bases, with 21 bases lying between them. CDR3 length: 16 residues. Here the CDR3 DNA reads TGTGCCTGGACCGAGAAGCATAAGACCAGTAACAATGAGCAGTTCTTC. This gives the protein CAWTEKHKTSNNEQFF.

A few counts support this clonotype. This chain links TRBV18 with TRBJ2-7, with 8 bases that match TRBD1. V lost 4 bases and J lost 1; bases outside the gene matches: 6. CDR3 length: 15 amino acids. Looked up from germline, CDR1 is KGHSH and CDR2 is LQKENI. The CDR3 loop is CASSLSGQDSYEQYF. The CDR3 DNA follows: TGTGCCAGCTCACTGTCGGGACAGGATTCCTACGAGCAGTACTTC.

The chain couples TRBV3-2 to TRBJ2-7. TRBV3-2 is marked as a pseudogene. The CDR3 is 12 amino acids. CDR3 coding DNA: TGTGCCAGCAGCCAAGACATCTTTAGGCAGTACTTC. Translating gives CASSQDIFRQYF.

This clonotype came up many times. The V call is TRBV2, the J call TRBJ1-5, with D tentatively TRBD1 (5 bases). Germline V gene sequence: CDR1 SNHLY, CDR2 FYNNEI. V lost 6 bases to trimming and J lost 3 bases, with 12 bases between them. The CDR3 runs 14 residues. CDR3 coding DNA: TGTGCCAGCAGAATACAGGAGGCCAATCAGCCCCAGCATTTT. Amino acid sequence: CASRIQEANQPQHF.

This clonotype was seen a handful of times. The rearrangement uses TRBV28 and TRBJ1-5; the D is unclear. This CDR3 is 15 amino acids long. Germline V gene lookup returns CDR1 MDHEN and CDR2 SYDVKM. Between the trimmed V and J ends, which lost 6 bases and 4 bases, there was a span of 16 bases. CDR3 DNA sequence: TGTGCCAGCAGCACTACTTCAGGATTGAATCAGCCCCAGCATTTT. Protein product: CASSTTSGLNQPQHF.

The chain couples TRBV4-2 to TRBJ2-7, with D hard to call. V was cut by 0 bases and J by 0 bases, with 6 bases left in between. Germline CDR1 is LGHNA and CDR2 is YNFKEQ. The CDR3 extends over 14 amino acids. The CDR3 sequence: CASSQDTASYEQYF. As DNA, the CDR3 is TGTGCCAGCAGCCAAGACACAGCCTCCTACGAGCAGTACTTC.

This clonotype appeared many times. The CDR3 is CASTERLPGVGKGIGETQYF. As DNA, the CDR3 is TGTGCCAGCACTGAACGATTGCCAGGCGTGGGAAAGGGAATAGGAGAGACCCAGTACTTC. The genes are TRBV28 and TRBJ2-5; D unresolved. V lost 7 bases and J lost 4, with 34 bases in between. This CDR3 region has 20 residues. CDR1 is MDHEN and CDR2 is SYDVKM in the germline V gene.

This rearrangement joins TRBV3-1 to TRBJ2-2; D uncertain. Germline lookup yields CDR1 LGHDT and CDR2 YNNKEL (reference sequence). Trimming took off 4 bases at V and 1 base at J, with 10 bases between the two ends. This CDR3 spans 15 amino acids. The CDR3 DNA is TGTGCCAGCAGCCCCCTCTGGGTGAACACCGGGGAGCTGTTTTTT. This sequence encodes CASSPLWVNTGELFF.

This chain links TRBV2 with TRBJ2-1; TRBD1 aligns across 9 bases. The length of the CDR3 is 13 residues. The germline V gene encodes CDR1 SNHLY and CDR2 FYNNEI. V lost 6 bases, J lost 7 bases, and 4 bases stayed unmatched. In DNA, the CDR3 is TGTGCCAGCAGATGGACAGGGGCGAATGAGCAGTTCTTC. Its protein is CASRWTGANEQFF.